This T cell receptor beta chain was obtained from a study of cytomegalovirus exposure and HLA in healthy donors. CDR1 SGHDT and CDR2 YYEEEE come from the germline V gene. The CDR3 consists of 14 residues. The germline V and J ends were trimmed by 4 bases and 9 bases, with 17 bases remaining between them. To note about this clone: Its cognate antigen is unknown.

Primers for the PCR totalled 60 Vbeta and 13 Jbeta. Produced via immunoSEQ multiplex PCR; TCRdb's table is partial and in-frame only. Of 150,000 to 200,000 clones detected, around 76% appear once; the ten largest clones hold less than 2%. Study-wide findings and caveats: Rarity marked most TCR sequences, yet some public TCRs occurred in many donors. Later on, an analysis found that several of the most significant clusters appeared to be linked to common viral pathogens, which included parvovirus B19. Cytomegalovirus status was reportedly diagnosed by the classifier with high sensitivity and specificity.

V usage is TRBV5-6 and J usage is TRBJ2-1; possibly TRBD2 for D (7 bases). This TCR was recovered from a man aged 35 to 55 in good health and CMV-seronegative. The sequencing input was PBMCs. CDR3 residues: CASSRGGGEAEQFF. As DNA, the CDR3 is TGTGCCAGCAGCAGGGGGGGCGGGGAAGCTGAGCAGTTCTTC.